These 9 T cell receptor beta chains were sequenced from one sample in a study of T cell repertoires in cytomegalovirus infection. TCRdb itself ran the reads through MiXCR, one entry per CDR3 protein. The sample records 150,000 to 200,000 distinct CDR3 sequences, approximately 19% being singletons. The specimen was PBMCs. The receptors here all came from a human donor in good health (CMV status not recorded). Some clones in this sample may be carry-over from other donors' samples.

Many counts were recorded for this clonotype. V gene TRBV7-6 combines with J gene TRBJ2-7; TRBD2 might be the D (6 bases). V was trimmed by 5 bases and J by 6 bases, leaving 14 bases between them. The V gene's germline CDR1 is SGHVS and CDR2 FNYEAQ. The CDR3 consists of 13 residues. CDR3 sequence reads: CASSPKEGLEQYF. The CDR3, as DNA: TGTGCCAGCAGCCCAAAGGAGGGGCTCGAGCAGTACTTC.

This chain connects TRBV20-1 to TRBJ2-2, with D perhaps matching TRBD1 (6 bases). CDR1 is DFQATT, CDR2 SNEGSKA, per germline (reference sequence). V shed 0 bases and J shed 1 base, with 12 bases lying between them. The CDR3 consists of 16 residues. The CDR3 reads CSARDPGVVNTGELFF. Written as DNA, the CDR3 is TGCAGTGCTAGAGATCCAGGGGTCGTGAACACCGGGGAGCTGTTTTTT.

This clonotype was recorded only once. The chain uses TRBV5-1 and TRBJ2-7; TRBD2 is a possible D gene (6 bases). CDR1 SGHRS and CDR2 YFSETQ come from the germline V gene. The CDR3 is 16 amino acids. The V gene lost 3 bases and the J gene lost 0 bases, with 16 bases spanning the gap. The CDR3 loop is CASSYAGPPSSYEQYF. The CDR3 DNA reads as TGCGCCAGCAGCTATGCGGGACCCCCGAGCTCCTACGAGCAGTACTTC.

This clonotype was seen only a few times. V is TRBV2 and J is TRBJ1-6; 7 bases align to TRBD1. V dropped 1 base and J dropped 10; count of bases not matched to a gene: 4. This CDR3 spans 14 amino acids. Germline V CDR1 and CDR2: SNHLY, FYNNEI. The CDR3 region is CASSEEGAASPLHF. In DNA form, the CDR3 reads TGTGCCAGCAGTGAAGAGGGGGCGGCCTCACCCCTCCACTTT. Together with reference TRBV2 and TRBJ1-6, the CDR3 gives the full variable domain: EPEVTQTPSHQVTQMGQEVILRCVPISNHLYFYWYRQILGQKVEFLVSFYNNEISEKSEIFDDQFSVERPDGSNFTLKIRSTKLEDSAMYFCASSEEGAASPLHFGNGTRLTVT.

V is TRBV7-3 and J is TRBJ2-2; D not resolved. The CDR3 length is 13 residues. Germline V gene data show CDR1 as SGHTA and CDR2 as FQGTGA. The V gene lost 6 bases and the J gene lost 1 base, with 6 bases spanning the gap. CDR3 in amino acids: CASSPGNTGELFF. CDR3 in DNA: TGTGCCAGCAGTCCCGGGAACACCGGGGAGCTGTTTTTT.

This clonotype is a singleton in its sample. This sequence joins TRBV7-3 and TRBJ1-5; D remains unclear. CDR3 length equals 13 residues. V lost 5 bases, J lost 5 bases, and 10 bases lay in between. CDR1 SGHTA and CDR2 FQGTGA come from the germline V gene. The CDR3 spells CASSPDGDQPQHF. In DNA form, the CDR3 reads TGTGCCAGCAGCCCCGATGGGGATCAGCCCCAGCATTTT. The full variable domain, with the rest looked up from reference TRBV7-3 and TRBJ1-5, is GAGVSQTPSNKVTEKGKYVELRCDPISGHTALYWYRQSLGQGPEFLIYFQGTGAADDSGLPNDRFFAVRPEGSVSTLKIQRTERGDSAVYLCASSPDGDQPQHFGDGTRLSIL.

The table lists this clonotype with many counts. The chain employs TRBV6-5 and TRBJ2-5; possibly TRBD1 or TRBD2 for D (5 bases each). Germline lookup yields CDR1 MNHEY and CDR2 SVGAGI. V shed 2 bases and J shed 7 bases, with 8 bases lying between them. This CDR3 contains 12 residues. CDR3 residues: CASSYRGRTQYF. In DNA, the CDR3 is TGTGCCAGCAGTTACAGGGGACGGACCCAGTACTTC.

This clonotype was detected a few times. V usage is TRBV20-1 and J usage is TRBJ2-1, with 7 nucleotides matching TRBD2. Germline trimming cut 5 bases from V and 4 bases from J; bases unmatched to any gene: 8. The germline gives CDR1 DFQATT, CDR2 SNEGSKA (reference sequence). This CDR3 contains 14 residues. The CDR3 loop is CSADRGDHYNEQFF. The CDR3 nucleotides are TGCAGTGCTGATCGGGGGGACCATTACAATGAGCAGTTCTTC.

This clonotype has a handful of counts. The chain's CDR3 is CASSGGTSVVTEAFF. DNA for the CDR3: TGTGCCAGCAGTGGGGGGACGTCAGTGGTCACTGAAGCTTTCTTT. This chain uses TRBV12-3 or TRBV12-4 with TRBJ1-1; TRBD1 might be the D (5 bases). The CDR3 is 15 amino acids. Trimming removed 5 bases from V and 4 bases from J, with 17 bases in between.